This TCR beta chain was documented in a study of shared clonotypes between healthy human individuals (dated by TCRdb to 2018 to 2021). For the study in its entirety: The cohort comprised two women and a few men aged 18 to 49 years. Per donor, three plates each were used for CD4 naive and CD4 memory, two for CD8 naive, and one for CD8 memory. Leukapheresis yielded between about 0.9 and 10 billion PBMCs per donor. To estimate repertoire size and how much clonotypes are shared between individuals, the study performed deep sequencing of blood TCR repertoires from five healthy adults. Different laboratories and diverse techniques were used to prepare libraries and sequence TCR repertoires, to increase sequencing depth and limit assay-specific biases.

Trimming takes 4 bases from V and 9 bases from J, and the germline ends sit 14 bases apart. The germline V gene gives CDR1 as MGHDK and CDR2 as SYGVNS. The cysteine opens and the phenylalanine closes a CDR3 of 13 amino acids. Only CDR3 DNA is held: 39 bases, read in frame from base 1. Comments on this clone: No cognate antigen has been identified for it. No base-level quality is on record; no much larger clone is a single base apart.

Donors were healthy HIV-negative adults with no recently reported acute infections or vaccinations. All donors were Caucasian adults living in Nashville, Tennessee, USA. CD4+ T cells were enriched by magnetic negative selection, after which naive cells were positively selected on CD45RA and the negative fraction was taken as the memory subset. Blood was collected by leukapheresis, and PBMCs were isolated by Ficoll-Histopaque density gradient centrifugation and then cryopreserved in liquid nitrogen vapor phase. Purity and quantity of every magnetically sorted T cell population were checked by analytical flow cytometry. Genomic DNA was isolated from each sorted fraction and quantified by UV absorbance on a Nanodrop 2000c. Using the deep immunoSEQ assay, multiplex PCR amplified TCR CDR3 regions from genomic DNA. Extracted genomic DNA from each cell subset was spread evenly across all wells of several immunoSEQ 96-well plates, with each plate serving as a replicate. For sorted subsets, approximately 210 ng genomic DNA, equal to 30,000 to 35,000 T cell genomes, was loaded into each replicate PCR. Purified libraries were measured with a Qubit 3.0 fluorometer, size-checked on a Bioanalyzer 2100, and measured again with the KAPA Library Quantification kit. Every immunoSEQ 96-well plate was sequenced on a separate single-read 150-cycle Illumina NextSeq 550 flow cell. The paper's processing steps were these. The immunoSEQ output contained only junctional sequences without quality scores, so filtering could not match that applied to full-length reads. To assign V/J genes and CDR3, sequences were annotated against IMGT germline references using PyIR, a Python wrapper for IgBLAST v1.9. Reads with weak V/J assignments (E-value above 1e-6), missing CDR3, stop codons, out-of-frame junctions, or ambiguous translated residues were removed. V3J clonotypes were defined by identical inferred V gene, J gene, and CDR3 amino acid sequence. Percentage overlap between repertoires was computed as shared unique clonotypes divided by the size of the smaller repertoire. RTK rarefaction, the Chao1 estimator, and Recon v2.1 estimates of unobserved clonotypes were used to assess repertoire richness. For all TCRbeta clonotypes obtained by the gDNA method from a handful of donors, generation probabilities were computed with OLGA. TCRdb's version of the immuneACCESS table is confined to in-frame rearrangements and falls short of the full clone set. An unresolved V gene accounts for under half of the shortfall where checked; the remainder is of unknown origin. Clone size and V and J calls were adopted from that table, with D and trimming inferred from the DNA. Across this sample there are roughly 1 million clones, with 65% to 75% seen only once. Together, the top ten hold around 1.5% of the sample.

Points the paper makes about the study in general: Higher generation probabilities were observed for clonotypes shared by all four sorted-subset donors than for non-shared clonotypes. Naive subsets generally had larger estimated clonotype richness than memory subsets did. Because the study included only a small number of donors, the genetic and exposure-history diversity represented was limited. Sampling was restricted to blood, and TCR repertoires in tissues likely differ from the TCR repertoires found in blood. Pairwise subsampling indicated that sequencing depth was expected to affect the degree of clonotype sharing among donors. When a few donors were compared, the shared fraction of clonotypes was about 5.2% for naive CD4, about 4% for naive CD8, 2.3% for memory CD4, and around 0.4% for memory CD8. Incomplete sequencing was indicated by rarefaction of sorted-subset datasets, despite the large sequencing depth.

This clonotype was obtained from a man younger than 35 in good health. Rearrangement joined TRBV25-1 to TRBJ2-3; possibly the D gene is TRBD2, per 6 matching bases. Sequenced material: memory CD4+ T cells sorted from blood. The cell subset or site label, read with the paper, signifies: CD45RA-negative fraction. The nucleotide sequence is TGTGCCAGCAGTGCGGGGGACTTACGCACGCAGTATTTT. This gives the protein CASSAGDLRTQYF.